This TCR beta chain was profiled in a study of T cell changes during pregnancy in multiple sclerosis. The CDR3 spans 15 residues. Germline V gene sequence: CDR1 SGDLS, CDR2 YYNGEE. The sample holds a few counts of this clone. The junction shows a germline mismatch at one end, possibly a read error. Some clones are missing from TCRdb's copy, which holds only in-frame ones; the method was immunoSEQ multiplex PCR. The sample includes some 40,000 clones, under 90% of them seen just once. Sequenced here: peripheral blood, sampled in the second trimester of pregnancy. The chain uses TRBV9 and TRBJ1-3; maybe TRBD1 (6 bases). The origin of this receptor is a female donor in good health, enrolled as a control in a pregnancy study. In nucleotides, the CDR3 is TGTGCCAGCAGCGTAGAGGGGGTATCTGTAAACACCATATATTTT. Translation gives CASSVEGVSVNTIYF.